This TCR beta chain is drawn from a study of early T cells in non-severe SARS-CoV-2 infection. About the study: Sequenced material consisted of bulk RNA (from unsorted whole blood), and chains were unpaired. Notes on the study in general: VDJdb matching, biased toward anti-spike CD8 responses, missed private and CD4 specificities.

Individual cDNA molecules received unique molecular identifiers during library preparation. TCRdb itself ran the 5' RACE reads through MiXCR, one entry per CDR3 protein. The data contain around 70,000 distinct CDR3 sequences, approximately 12% of them singletons. In this sample, this clonotype turned up a few times. Its antigen is currently unknown. CDR1 is SQVTM, CDR2 ANQGSEA, per germline. The CDR3 contains 14 residues. The junction had 16 bases not matched to a gene; V was cut back by 7 bases and J by 7 bases. The clonotype originates from an adult who was a healthcare worker with PCR-confirmed SARS-CoV-2 infection or an uninfected control (not recorded which). This sequence joins TRBV29-1 and TRBJ2-7, with 7 bases aligning to TRBD2. Sequenced: whole blood. For the CDR3, the DNA is TGCAGCGCCCGCCGGGACTACCGCCCCTGGGAGCAGTACTTC. This sequence encodes CSARRDYRPWEQYF.